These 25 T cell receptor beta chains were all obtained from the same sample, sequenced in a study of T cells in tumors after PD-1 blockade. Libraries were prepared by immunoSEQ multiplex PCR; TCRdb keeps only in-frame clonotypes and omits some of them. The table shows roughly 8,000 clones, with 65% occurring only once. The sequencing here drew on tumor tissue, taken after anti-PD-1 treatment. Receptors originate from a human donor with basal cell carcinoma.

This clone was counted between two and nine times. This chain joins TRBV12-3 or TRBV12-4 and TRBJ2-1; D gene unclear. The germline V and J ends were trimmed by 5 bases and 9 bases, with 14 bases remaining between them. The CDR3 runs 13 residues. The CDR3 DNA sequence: TGTGCCAGCAGTCCCCGACCCGCTGGTGAGCAGTTCTTC. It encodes CASSPRPAGEQFF.

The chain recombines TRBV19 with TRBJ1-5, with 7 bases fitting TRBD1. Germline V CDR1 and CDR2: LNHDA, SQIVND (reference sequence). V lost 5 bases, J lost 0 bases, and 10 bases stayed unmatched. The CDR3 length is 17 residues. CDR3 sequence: CASSPRQGWDSNQPQHF. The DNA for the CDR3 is TGTGCCAGTAGTCCCCGACAGGGTTGGGATAGCAATCAGCCCCAGCATTTT.

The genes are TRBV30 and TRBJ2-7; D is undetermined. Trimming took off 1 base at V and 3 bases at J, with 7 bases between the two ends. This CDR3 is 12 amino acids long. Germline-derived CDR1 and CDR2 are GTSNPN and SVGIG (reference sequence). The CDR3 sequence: CAWSAQNYEQYF. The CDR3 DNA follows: TGTGCCTGGAGTGCCCAGAACTACGAGCAGTACTTC.

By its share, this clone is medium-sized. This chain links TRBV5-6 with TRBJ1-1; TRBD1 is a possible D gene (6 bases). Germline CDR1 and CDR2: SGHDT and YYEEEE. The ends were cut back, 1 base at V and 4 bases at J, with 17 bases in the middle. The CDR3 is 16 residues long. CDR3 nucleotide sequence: TGTGCCAGCAGCTTGAGCTCTGGGGGGCTGGGCACTGAAGCTTTCTTT. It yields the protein CASSLSSGGLGTEAFF.

Written as DNA, the CDR3 is TGTGCCATCAGTGAGTTGGGCAGTTTCTCTGGAAACACCATATATTTT. Amino acids: CAISELGSFSGNTIYF. The chain joins TRBV10-3 to TRBJ1-3; the D is unclear. The CDR3 extends over 16 amino acids. The ends were cut back, 1 base at V and 0 bases at J, with 10 bases in the middle. Germline values: CDR1 ENHRY, CDR2 SYGVKD.

The CDR3 protein is CASSFRGDTQYF. Written as DNA, the CDR3 is TGTGCCAGCAGTTTCCGGGGAGATACGCAGTATTTT. The chain joins TRBV6-2 or TRBV6-3 to TRBJ2-3; perhaps TRBD2 as D (5 bases). The germline V gene encodes CDR1 MNHEY and CDR2 SVGEGT. V was clipped by 4 bases and J by 5 bases, with 7 bases between them. CDR3 length: 12 amino acids.

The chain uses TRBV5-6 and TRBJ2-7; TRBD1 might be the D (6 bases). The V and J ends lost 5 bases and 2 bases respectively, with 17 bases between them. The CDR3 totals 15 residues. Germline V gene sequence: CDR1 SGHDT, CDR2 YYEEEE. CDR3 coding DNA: TGTGCCAGCAGACACGGACAGACGCTAACCTACGAGCAGTACTTC. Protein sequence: CASRHGQTLTYEQYF.

The CDR3 sequence: CASGRGATGELFF. CDR3 nucleotide sequence: TGCGCCAGCGGCCGGGGGGCCACCGGGGAGCTGTTTTTT. This chain joins TRBV5-1 and TRBJ2-2; weak D call: TRBD2 (7 bases). Trimming took off 7 bases at V and 4 bases at J, with 11 bases between the two ends. This CDR3 region has 13 residues. From germline, CDR1 is SGHRS and CDR2 YFSETQ.

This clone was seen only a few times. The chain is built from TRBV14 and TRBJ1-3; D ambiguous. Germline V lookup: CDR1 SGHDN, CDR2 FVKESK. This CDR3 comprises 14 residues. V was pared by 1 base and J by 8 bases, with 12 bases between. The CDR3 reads CASSQARSYDTIYF. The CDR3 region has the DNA TGTGCCAGCAGCCAAGCCAGGTCGTATGACACCATATATTTT.

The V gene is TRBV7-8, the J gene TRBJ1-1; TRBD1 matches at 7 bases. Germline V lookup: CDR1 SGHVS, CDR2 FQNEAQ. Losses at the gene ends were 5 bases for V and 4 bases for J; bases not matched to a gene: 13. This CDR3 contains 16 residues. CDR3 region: CASSPVGRGLGTEAFF. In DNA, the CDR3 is TGTGCCAGCAGCCCAGTAGGAAGGGGGCTTGGCACTGAAGCTTTCTTT.

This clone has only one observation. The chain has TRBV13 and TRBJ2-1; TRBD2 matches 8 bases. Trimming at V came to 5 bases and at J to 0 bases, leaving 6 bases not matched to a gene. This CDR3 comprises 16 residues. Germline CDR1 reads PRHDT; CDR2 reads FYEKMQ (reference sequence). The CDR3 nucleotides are TGTGCCAGCAGCAGAGGACTAGCCCCCTCCTACAATGAGCAGTTCTTC. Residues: CASSRGLAPSYNEQFF.

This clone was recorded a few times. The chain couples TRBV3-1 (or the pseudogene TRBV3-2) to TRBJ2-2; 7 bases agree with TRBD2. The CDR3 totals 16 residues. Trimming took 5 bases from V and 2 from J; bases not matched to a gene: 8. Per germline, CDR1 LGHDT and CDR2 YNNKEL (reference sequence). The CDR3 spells CASSTRLAGNTGELFF. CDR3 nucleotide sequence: TGTGCCAGCAGCACCAGACTAGCTGGTAACACCGGGGAGCTGTTTTTT.

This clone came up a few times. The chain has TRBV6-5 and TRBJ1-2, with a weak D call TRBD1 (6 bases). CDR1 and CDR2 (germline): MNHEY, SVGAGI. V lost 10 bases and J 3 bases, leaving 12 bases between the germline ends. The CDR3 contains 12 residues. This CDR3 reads CAITDRHYGYTF. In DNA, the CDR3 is TGTGCCATTACTGACAGGCACTATGGCTACACCTTC.

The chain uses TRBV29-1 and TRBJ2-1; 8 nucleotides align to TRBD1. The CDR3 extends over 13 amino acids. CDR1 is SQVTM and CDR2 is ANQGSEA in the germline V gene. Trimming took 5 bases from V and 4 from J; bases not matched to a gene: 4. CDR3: CSVPGGPYNEQFF. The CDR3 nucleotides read TGCAGCGTTCCAGGGGGCCCTTACAATGAGCAGTTCTTC.

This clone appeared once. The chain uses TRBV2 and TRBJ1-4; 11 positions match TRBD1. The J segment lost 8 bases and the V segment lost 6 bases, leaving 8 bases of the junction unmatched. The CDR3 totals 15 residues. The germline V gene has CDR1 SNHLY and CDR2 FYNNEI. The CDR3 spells CASSLPGTGGEKLFF. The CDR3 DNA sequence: TGTGCCAGCAGCTTACCCGGGACAGGGGGAGAAAAACTGTTTTTT.

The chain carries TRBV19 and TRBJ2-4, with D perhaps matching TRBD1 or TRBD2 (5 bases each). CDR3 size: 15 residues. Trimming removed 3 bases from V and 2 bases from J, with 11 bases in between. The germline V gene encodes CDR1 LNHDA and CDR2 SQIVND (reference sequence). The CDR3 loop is CASSMVGVTKNIQYF. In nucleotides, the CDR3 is TGTGCCAGTAGTATGGTGGGGGTGACCAAAAACATTCAGTACTTC.

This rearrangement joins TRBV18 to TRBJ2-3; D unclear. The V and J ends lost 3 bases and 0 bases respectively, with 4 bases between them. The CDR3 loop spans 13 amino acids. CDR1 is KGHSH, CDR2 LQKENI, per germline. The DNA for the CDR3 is TGTGCCAGCTCACCCCCTAGCACAGATACGCAGTATTTT. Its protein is CASSPPSTDTQYF.

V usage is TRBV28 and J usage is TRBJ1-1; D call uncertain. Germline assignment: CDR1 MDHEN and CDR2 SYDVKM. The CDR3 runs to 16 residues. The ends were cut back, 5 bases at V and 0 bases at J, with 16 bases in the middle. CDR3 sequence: CASSLTDLLVNTEAFF. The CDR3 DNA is TGTGCCAGCAGTCTTACGGACTTACTGGTGAACACTGAAGCTTTCTTT. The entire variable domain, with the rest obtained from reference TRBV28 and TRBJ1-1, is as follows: DVKVTQSSRYLVKRTGEKVFLECVQDMDHENMFWYRQDPGLGLRLIYFSYDVKMKEKGDIPEGYSVSREKKERFSLILESASTNQTSMYLCASSLTDLLVNTEAFFGQGTRLTVV.

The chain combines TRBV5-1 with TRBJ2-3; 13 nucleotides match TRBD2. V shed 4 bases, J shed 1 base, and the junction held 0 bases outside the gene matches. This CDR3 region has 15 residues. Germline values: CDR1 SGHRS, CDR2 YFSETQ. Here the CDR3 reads CASSGTSGGTDTQYF. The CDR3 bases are TGCGCCAGCAGCGGGACTAGCGGGGGCACAGATACGCAGTATTTT.

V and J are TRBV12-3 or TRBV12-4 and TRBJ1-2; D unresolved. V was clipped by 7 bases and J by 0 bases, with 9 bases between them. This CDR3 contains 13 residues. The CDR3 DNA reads TGTGCCAGCACTCCTAACCCTAACTATGGCTACACCTTC. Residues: CASTPNPNYGYTF.

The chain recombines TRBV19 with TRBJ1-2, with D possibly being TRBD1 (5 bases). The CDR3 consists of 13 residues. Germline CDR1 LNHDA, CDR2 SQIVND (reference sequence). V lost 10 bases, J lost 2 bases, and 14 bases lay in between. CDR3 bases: TGTGCCACCCCGGGGGAGGGGAACTATGGCTACACCTTC. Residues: CATPGEGNYGYTF.

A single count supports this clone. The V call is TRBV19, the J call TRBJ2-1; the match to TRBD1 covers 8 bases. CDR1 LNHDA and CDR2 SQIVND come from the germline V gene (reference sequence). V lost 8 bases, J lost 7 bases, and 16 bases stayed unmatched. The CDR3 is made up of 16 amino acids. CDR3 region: CASANGMTGVRNEQFF. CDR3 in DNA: TGTGCCAGTGCCAATGGAATGACAGGGGTGAGGAATGAGCAGTTCTTC.

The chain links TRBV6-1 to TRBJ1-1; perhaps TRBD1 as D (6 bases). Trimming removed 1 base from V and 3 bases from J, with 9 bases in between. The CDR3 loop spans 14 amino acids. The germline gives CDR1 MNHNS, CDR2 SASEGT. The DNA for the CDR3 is TGTGCCAGCAGTGAAGGTCAGGGGTACACTGAAGCTTTCTTT. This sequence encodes CASSEGQGYTEAFF.

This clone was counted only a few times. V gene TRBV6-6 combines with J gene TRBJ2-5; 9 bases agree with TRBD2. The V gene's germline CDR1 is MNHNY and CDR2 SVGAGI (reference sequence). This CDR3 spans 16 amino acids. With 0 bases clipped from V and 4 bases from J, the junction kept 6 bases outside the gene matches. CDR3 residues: CASSYSAAGGRETQYF. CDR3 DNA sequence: TGTGCCAGCAGTTACTCTGCCGCGGGGGGGCGAGAGACCCAGTACTTC.

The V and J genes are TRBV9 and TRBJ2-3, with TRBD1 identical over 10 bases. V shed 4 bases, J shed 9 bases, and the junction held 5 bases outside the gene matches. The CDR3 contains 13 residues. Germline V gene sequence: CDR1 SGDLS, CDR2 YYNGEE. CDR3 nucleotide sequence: TGTGCCAGCAGCCAACAGGGACAGGGGACGCAGTATTTT. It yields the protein CASSQQGQGTQYF.